The 8 T cell receptor beta chains in this list originate from one sample, sequenced in a study of shared clonotypes between healthy human individuals. Generated by immunoSEQ multiplex PCR, the TCRdb table keeps only in-frame clones and is missing some. The data hold about 2.4 million clones, with approximately 94% observed a single time. The sample was naive CD4+ T cells sorted from blood. Subset reported: CD45RA+ positively selected. Every receptor here comes from a man younger than 35 in good health.

The rearrangement links TRBV25-1 to TRBJ2-2; D gene unclear. The V end was cut by 1 base, the J end by 8 bases, with 2 bases between. The CDR3 consists of 11 residues. Germline V CDR1 and CDR2: MGHDK, SYGVNS. The CDR3 loop reads CASSELGELFF. As DNA, the CDR3 is TGTGCCAGCAGTGAATTAGGGGAGCTGTTTTTT.

This chain joins TRBV28 and TRBJ2-7, with TRBD1 as a possible D gene (5 bases). The CDR3 consists of 13 residues. The V end was cut by 6 bases, the J end by 2 bases, with 11 bases between. CDR1 is MDHEN and CDR2 is SYDVKM in the germline V gene. The CDR3: CASRAGRTYEQYF. The DNA of the CDR3 is TGTGCCAGCAGGGCAGGGCGGACCTACGAGCAGTACTTC.

The rearrangement uses TRBV5-6 and TRBJ2-7; 7 positions match TRBD1. Germline V gives CDR1 SGHDT, CDR2 YYEEEE. CDR3 length: 14 residues. Trimming at V came to 7 bases and at J to 2 bases, leaving 9 bases not matched to a gene. CDR3 bases: TGTGCCAGCGCAAGCCGGGACAGTGCCTACGAGCAGTACTTC. This encodes CASASRDSAYEQYF.

This clone was detected only once. The chain uses TRBV7-6 and TRBJ1-4; 7 bases align to TRBD1. The CDR3 runs 15 residues. V was clipped by 5 bases and J by 3 bases; unmatched bases: 6. Germline-derived CDR1 and CDR2 are SGHVS and FNYEAQ. The CDR3 sequence: CASSLEGQPNEKLFF. CDR3 DNA: TGTGCCAGCAGCCTCGAGGGACAGCCTAATGAAAAACTGTTTTTT.

The chain combines TRBV19 with TRBJ1-2; D is ambiguous. The CDR3 spans 13 residues. The germline V and J ends were trimmed by 5 bases and 6 bases, with 13 bases remaining between them. The germline V gene has CDR1 LNHDA and CDR2 SQIVND (reference sequence). CDR3 amino acids: CASSPRRVDGYTF. CDR3 bases: TGTGCCAGTAGTCCCCGTCGGGTTGATGGCTACACCTTC. Combining the CDR3 with reference TRBV19 and TRBJ1-2 gives the whole variable domain DGGITQSPKYLFRKEGQNVTLSCEQNLNHDAMYWYRQDPGQGLRLIYYSQIVNDFQKGDIAEGYSVSREKKESFPLTVTSAQKNPTAFYLCASSPRRVDGYTFGSGTRLTVV.

This clone has more than one count but fewer than ten. The chain is built from TRBV25-1 and TRBJ1-1; D unclear. CDR1 MGHDK and CDR2 SYGVNS come from the germline V gene. The CDR3 is made up of 14 amino acids. Trimming removed 3 bases at V and 1 base at J, with 9 bases between. Written as DNA, the CDR3 is TGTGCCAGCAGTGACCCCAGACAGAACACTGAAGCTTTCTTT. Protein product: CASSDPRQNTEAFF.

The V and J genes are TRBV11-2 and TRBJ2-3; D uncertain. From germline, CDR1 is SGHAT and CDR2 FQNNGV. The germline V and J ends were trimmed by 1 base and 0 bases, with 11 bases remaining between them. This CDR3 region has 16 residues. CDR3: CASSLVGSSSTDTQYF. CDR3 coding DNA: TGTGCCAGCAGCTTAGTTGGCAGCTCTAGCACAGATACGCAGTATTTT. The variable domain in full, completed from reference TRBV11-2 and TRBJ2-3, reads EAGVAQSPRYKIIEKRQSVAFWCNPISGHATLYWYQQILGQGPKLLIQFQNNGVVDDSQLPKDRFSAERLKGVDSTLKIQPAKLEDSAVYLCASSLVGSSSTDTQYFGPGTRLTVL.

This clone has more than one count but fewer than ten. The gene calls are TRBV30 and TRBJ1-5, with unresolved D. Germline values: CDR1 GTSNPN, CDR2 SVGIG (reference sequence). Trimming removed 1 base from V and 7 bases from J, with 14 bases in between. This CDR3 has 14 residues. This CDR3 is CAWSGQDLDQPQHF. The CDR3 coding sequence is TGTGCCTGGAGTGGTCAGGATTTGGACCAGCCCCAGCATTTT.